The 10 T cell receptor beta chains below come from one sample, sequenced in a study of T-cell reconstitution after alpha-beta-depleted transplantation in children. Unique molecular identifiers were used to barcode this TCRbeta library. MiXCR was run by TCRdb on the PCR reads, yielding one entry per CDR3 protein. The data contain about 360,000 distinct CDR3 sequences, 13% of them singletons. Sample: PBMCs, taken from the stem cell graft. Receptors originate from a human donor who donated a stem cell graft to a child with Fanconi anemia.

In its sample, this clonotype was seen many times. This chain uses TRBV27 with TRBJ1-1; D remains ambiguous. Germline V gene data show CDR1 as MNHEY and CDR2 as SMNVEV (reference sequence). Trimming cost V 2 bases and J 4 bases, with 8 bases left between them. The CDR3 covers 13 residues. The CDR3: CASSLRGSTEAFF. The CDR3 DNA sequence: TGTGCCAGCAGTTTACGAGGGAGCACTGAAGCTTTCTTT.

This clonotype was picked up a small number of times. The genes are TRBV7-3 and TRBJ1-2, with TRBD1 matching over 12 bases. The CDR3 is 14 amino acids. V dropped 2 bases and J dropped 6; count of bases not matched to a gene: 1. Germline CDR1 and CDR2: SGHTA and FQGTGA. CDR3 sequence reads: CASSLGTGGDGYTF. The CDR3 DNA follows: TGTGCCAGCAGCTTAGGGACAGGGGGCGATGGCTACACCTTC.

This clonotype was recorded a few times. The genes are TRBV4-3 and TRBJ1-1, with D possibly matching TRBD1 (5 bases). Trimming pared 2 bases from V and 5 bases from J, leaving 9 bases between. There are 13 residues in the CDR3. CDR1 LGHNA and CDR2 YSLEER come from the germline V gene. Written as DNA, the CDR3 is TGCGCCAGCAGCCAAACAACAGGAACTGAAGCTTTCTTT. Translating gives CASSQTTGTEAFF.

The rearrangement links TRBV5-1 to TRBJ2-2; 11 nucleotides match TRBD2. V shed 4 bases and J 6 bases; nucleotides not matched to a gene: 5. Germline CDR1 and CDR2: SGHRS and YFSETQ. The CDR3 is 15 residues long. CDR3 in amino acids: CASSTGTSGPGELFF. The DNA for the CDR3 is TGCGCCAGCAGCACTGGGACTAGCGGTCCCGGGGAGCTGTTTTTT.

V usage is TRBV15 and J usage is TRBJ1-2, with no clear D. CDR1 is LNHNV and CDR2 is YYDKDF in the germline V gene (reference sequence). The CDR3 has 15 residues. V was trimmed by 1 base and J by 4 bases, leaving 13 bases between them. The DNA for the CDR3 is TGTGCCACCAGCAGAGGAGGAGAGGACGCCTATGGCTACACCTTC. It encodes CATSRGGEDAYGYTF. Full variable domain (remainder filled in from reference TRBV15 and TRBJ1-2): DAMVIQNPRYQVTQFGKPVTLSCSQTLNHNVMYWYQQKSSQAPKLLFHYYDKDFNNEADTPDNFQSRRPNTSFCFLDIRSPGLGDTAMYLCATSRGGEDAYGYTFGSGTRLTVV.

V usage is TRBV4-3 and J usage is TRBJ1-3; D is perhaps TRBD1 (5 bases). The CDR3 has 16 residues. V was pared by 2 bases and J by 0 bases, with 11 bases between. The V gene's germline CDR1 is LGHNA and CDR2 YSLEER. The CDR3, as DNA: TGCGCCAGCAGCCAATCTCCGGGACTCTCTGGAAACACCATATATTTT. Amino acids: CASSQSPGLSGNTIYF.

This clonotype was detected only a few times. The V and J genes are TRBV20-1 and TRBJ1-1, with D tentatively TRBD1 (6 bases). CDR3 length: 17 residues. Germline values: CDR1 DFQATT, CDR2 SNEGSKA (reference sequence). V was trimmed by 0 bases and J by 0 bases, leaving 17 bases between them. CDR3 DNA sequence: TGCAGTGCTAGAGATCGGCGAGGTCAGGGGCTGAACACTGAAGCTTTCTTT. Translated, it gives CSARDRRGQGLNTEAFF.

This clonotype was picked up many times. The V gene is TRBV6-1, the J gene TRBJ1-2; D ambiguous. The CDR3 spans 14 residues. The germline CDR1 and CDR2 sequences are MNHNS and SASEGT. The V gene lost 6 bases and the J gene lost 2 bases, with 13 bases spanning the gap. CDR3 sequence reads: CASRHDQANYGYTF. The CDR3 nucleotides are TGTGCCAGCAGACACGATCAGGCAAACTATGGCTACACCTTC.

This chain connects TRBV11-1 to TRBJ1-1; D perhaps matches TRBD1 (6 bases). V lost 1 base and J 4 bases, leaving 10 bases between the germline ends. Germline CDR1 is SGHAT and CDR2 is FQDESV (reference sequence). This CDR3 has 14 residues. Written as DNA, the CDR3 is TGTGCCAGCAGCTTAGTGGGGGGGCTCACTGAAGCTTTCTTT. Its protein is CASSLVGGLTEAFF.

This rearrangement joins TRBV6-5 to TRBJ1-1; the match to TRBD1 covers 9 bases. The V gene's germline CDR1 is MNHEY and CDR2 SVGAGI. The CDR3 runs 17 residues. V was clipped by 2 bases and J by 5 bases; unmatched bases: 12. The DNA of the CDR3 is TGTGCCAGCAGTTACACTGGGTCGGACAGGGGTTGGACTGAAGCTTTCTTT. As protein: CASSYTGSDRGWTEAFF.